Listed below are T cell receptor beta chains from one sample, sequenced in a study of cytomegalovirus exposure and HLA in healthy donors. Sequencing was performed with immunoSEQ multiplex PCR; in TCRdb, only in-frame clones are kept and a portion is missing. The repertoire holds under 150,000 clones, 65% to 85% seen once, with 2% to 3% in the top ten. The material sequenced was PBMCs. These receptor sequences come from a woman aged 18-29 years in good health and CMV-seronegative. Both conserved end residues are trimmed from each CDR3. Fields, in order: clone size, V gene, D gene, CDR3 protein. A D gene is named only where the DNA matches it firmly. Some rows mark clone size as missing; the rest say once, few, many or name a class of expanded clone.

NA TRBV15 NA ATSRSGAEAF
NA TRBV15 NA ATSRDRSSGNTIY
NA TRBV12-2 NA ASRLAQGRTQH
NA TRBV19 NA ASSRGSGNTIY
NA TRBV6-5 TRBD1 ASRRTGDTEAF
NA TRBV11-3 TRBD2 ASSSAGGRANNEQF
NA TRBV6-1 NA ASRGRSNEKLF
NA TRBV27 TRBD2 ASSRRGGTDTQY
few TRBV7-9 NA ASSKTGDTEAF
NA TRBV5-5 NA ASSLGSPSGVYHYGYT
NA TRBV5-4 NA ASSLLSAGGELF
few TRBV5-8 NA ASSLRRDSYEQY
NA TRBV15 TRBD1 ATSRDFRGQGMYGYT
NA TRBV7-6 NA ASRCDSFADNQPQH
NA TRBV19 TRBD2 ATLTSGSGDEQF
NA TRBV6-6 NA ASSSGSASTDTQY
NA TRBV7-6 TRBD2 AASGRAGTGELF
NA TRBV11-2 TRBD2 ASSLRGAGVRDEQY
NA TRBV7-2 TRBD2 ASSQRIAGGVPYNEQF
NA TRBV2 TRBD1 ASSQITGDQPQH
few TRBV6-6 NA ASSYRLGNTEAF
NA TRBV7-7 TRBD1 ATLDRERDEQF
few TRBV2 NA ASSSRREVRGNQPQH
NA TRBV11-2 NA ASSRPGVRNTEAF
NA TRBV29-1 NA RVTNRVNTEAF
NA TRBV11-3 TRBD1 ASSPGQGESTYEQY
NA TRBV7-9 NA ASSPGGQPQH